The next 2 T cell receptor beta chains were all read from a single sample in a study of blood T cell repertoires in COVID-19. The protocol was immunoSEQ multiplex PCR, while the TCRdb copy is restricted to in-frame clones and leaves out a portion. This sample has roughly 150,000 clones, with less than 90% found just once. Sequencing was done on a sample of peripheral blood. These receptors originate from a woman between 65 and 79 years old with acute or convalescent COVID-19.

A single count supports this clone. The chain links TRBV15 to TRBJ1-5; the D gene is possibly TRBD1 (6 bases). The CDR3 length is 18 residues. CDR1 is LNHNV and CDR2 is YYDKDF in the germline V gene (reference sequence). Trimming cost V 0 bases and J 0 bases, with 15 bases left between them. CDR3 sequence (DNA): TGTGCCACCAGCAGAGAGGGGGGGGCATCCTATAGCAATCAGCCCCAGCATTTT. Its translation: CATSREGGASYSNQPQHF.

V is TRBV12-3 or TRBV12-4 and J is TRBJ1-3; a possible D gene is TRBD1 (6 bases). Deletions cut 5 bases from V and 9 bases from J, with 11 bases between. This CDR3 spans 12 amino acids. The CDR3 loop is CASSKDSRTIYF. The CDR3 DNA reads TGTGCCAGCAGTAAGGACAGCCGCACCATATATTTT.